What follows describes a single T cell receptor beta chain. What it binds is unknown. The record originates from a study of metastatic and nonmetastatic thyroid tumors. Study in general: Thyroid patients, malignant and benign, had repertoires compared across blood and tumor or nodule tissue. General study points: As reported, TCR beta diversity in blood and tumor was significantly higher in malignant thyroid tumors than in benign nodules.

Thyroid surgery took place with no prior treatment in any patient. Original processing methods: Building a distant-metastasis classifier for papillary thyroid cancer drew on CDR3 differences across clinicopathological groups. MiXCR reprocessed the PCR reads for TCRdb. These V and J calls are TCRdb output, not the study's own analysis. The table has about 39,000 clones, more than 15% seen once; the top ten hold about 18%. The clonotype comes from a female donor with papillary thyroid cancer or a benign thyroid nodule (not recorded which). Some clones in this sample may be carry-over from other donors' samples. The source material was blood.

CDR3 loop: CASSGLGPSGETQYF. The CDR3, as DNA: TGTGCCAGCAGCGGCCTGGGGCCTTCGGGTGAGACCCAGTACTTC. The chain has TRBV11-3 and TRBJ2-5; TRBD1 is a possible D gene (5 bases). The germline gives CDR1 SGHNT, CDR2 YENEEA. The CDR3 has 15 residues. Trimming pared 5 bases from V and 5 bases from J, leaving 18 bases between.